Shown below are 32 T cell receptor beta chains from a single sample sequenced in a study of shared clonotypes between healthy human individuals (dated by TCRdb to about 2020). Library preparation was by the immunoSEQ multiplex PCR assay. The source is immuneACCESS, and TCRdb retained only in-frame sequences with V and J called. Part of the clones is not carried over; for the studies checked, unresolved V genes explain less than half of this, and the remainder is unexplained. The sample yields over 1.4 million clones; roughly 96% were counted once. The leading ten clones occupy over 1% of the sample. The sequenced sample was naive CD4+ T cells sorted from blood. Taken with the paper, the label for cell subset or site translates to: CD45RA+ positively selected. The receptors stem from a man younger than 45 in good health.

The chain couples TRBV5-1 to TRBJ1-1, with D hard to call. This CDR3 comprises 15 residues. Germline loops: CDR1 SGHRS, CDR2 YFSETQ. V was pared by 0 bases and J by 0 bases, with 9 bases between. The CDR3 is CASSLAPRVNTEAFF. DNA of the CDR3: TGCGCCAGCAGCTTGGCACCACGGGTGAACACTGAAGCTTTCTTT.

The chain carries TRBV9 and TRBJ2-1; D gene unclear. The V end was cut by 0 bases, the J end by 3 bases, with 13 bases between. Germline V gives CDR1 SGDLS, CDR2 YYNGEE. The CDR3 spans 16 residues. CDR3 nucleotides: TGTGCCAGCAGCGTAGATCCAGACGGTAACTACAATGAGCAGTTCTTC. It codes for CASSVDPDGNYNEQFF. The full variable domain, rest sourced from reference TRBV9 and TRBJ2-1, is DSGVTQTPKHLITATGQRVTLRCSPRSGDLSVYWYQQSLDQGLQFLIQYYNGEERAKGNILERFSAQQFPDLHSELNLSSLELGDSALYFCASSVDPDGNYNEQFFGPGTRLTVL.

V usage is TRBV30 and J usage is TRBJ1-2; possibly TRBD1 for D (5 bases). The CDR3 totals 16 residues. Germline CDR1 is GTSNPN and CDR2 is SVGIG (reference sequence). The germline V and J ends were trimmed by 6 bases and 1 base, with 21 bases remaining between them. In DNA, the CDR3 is TGTGCCTGTCAGAGGGACGGACCAATAAGTAACTATGGCTACACCTTC. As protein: CACQRDGPISNYGYTF.

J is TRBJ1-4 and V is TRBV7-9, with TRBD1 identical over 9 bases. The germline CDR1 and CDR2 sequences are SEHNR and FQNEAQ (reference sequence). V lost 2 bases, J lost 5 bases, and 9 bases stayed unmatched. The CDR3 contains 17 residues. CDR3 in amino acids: CASSLRDRVGQNEKLFF. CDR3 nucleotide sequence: TGTGCCAGCAGCTTACGGGACAGGGTTGGCCAAAATGAAAAACTGTTTTTT.

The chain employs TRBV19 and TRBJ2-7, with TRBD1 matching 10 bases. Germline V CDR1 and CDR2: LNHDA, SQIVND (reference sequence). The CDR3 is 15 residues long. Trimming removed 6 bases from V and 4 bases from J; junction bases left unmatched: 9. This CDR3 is CASRPSGTGVYEQYF. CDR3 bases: TGTGCCAGTAGACCCTCCGGGACAGGGGTTTACGAGCAGTACTTC.

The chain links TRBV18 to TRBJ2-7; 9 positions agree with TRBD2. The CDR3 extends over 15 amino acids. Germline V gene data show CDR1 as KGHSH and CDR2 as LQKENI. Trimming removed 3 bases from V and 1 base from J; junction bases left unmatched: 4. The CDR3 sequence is CASSPGLANSYEQYF. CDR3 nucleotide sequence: TGTGCCAGCTCACCCGGACTAGCGAATTCCTACGAGCAGTACTTC.

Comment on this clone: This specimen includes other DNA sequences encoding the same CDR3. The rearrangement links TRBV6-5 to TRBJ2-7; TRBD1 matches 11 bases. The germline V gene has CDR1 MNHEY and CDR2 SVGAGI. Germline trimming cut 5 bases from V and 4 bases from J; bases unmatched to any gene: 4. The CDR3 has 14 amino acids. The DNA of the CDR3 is TGTGCCAGCAGTGCCGGGACAGGGGGGTACGAGCAGTACTTC. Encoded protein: CASSAGTGGYEQYF.

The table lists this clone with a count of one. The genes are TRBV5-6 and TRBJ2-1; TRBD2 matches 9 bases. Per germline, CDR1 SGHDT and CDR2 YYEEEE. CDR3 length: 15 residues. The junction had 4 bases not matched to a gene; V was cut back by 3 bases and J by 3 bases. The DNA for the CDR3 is TGTGCCAGCAGCTATATAGCGGGAGTCTACAATGAGCAGTTCTTC. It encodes CASSYIAGVYNEQFF.

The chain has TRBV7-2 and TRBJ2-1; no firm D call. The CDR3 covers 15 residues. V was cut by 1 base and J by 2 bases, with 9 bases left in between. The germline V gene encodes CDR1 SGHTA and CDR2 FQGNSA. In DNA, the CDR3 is TGTGCCAGCAGCTTAGGTGAGTCGACCTACAATGAGCAGTTCTTC. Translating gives CASSLGESTYNEQFF.

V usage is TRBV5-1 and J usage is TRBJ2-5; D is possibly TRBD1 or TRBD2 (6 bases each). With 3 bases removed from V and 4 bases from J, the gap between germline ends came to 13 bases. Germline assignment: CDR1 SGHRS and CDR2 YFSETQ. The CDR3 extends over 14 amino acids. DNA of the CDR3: TGCGCCAGCAGCTACCGGAGGGGGGTAGAGACCCAGTACTTC. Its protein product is CASSYRRGVETQYF.

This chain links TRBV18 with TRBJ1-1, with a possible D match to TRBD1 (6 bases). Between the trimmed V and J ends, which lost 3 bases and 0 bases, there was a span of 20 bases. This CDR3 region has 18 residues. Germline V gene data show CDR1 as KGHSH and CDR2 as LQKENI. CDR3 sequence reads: CASSPQVGTGHLNTEAFF. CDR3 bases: TGTGCCAGCTCACCGCAGGTTGGCACAGGGCACTTGAACACTGAAGCTTTCTTT.

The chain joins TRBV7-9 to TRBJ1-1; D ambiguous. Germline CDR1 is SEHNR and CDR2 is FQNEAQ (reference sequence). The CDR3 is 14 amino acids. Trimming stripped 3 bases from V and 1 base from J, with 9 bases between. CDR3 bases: TGTGCCAGCAGCTTCGTCCGTCAGAACACTGAAGCTTTCTTT. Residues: CASSFVRQNTEAFF.

CDR3 nucleotide sequence: TGTGCCAGCACAGGCGTTCTGAATCAGCCCCAGCATTTT. It yields the protein CASTGVLNQPQHF. J is TRBJ1-5 and V is TRBV6-1; D not certain. From germline, CDR1 is MNHNS and CDR2 SASEGT. V was trimmed by 7 bases and J by 4 bases, leaving 11 bases between them. The CDR3 runs to 13 residues.

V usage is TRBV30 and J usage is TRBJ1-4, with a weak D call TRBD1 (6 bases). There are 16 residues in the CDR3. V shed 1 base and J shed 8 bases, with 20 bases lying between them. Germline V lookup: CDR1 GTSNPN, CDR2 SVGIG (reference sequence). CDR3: CAWSADFRGRREKLFF. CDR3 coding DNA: TGTGCCTGGAGTGCAGACTTCCGGGGGCGCAGGGAAAAACTGTTTTTT.

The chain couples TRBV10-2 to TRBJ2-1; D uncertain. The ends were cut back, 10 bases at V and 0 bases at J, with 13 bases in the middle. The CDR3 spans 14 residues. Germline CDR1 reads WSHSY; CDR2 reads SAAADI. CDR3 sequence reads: CATVSLSSYNEQFF. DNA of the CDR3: TGCGCCACCGTTTCCCTAAGCTCCTACAATGAGCAGTTCTTC.

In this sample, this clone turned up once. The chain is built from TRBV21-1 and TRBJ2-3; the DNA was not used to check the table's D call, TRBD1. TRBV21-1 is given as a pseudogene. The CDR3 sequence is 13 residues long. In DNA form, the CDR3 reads TGTGCCAGGGACAGGGGTAGCACAGATACGCAGTATTTT. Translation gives CARDRGSTDTQYF.

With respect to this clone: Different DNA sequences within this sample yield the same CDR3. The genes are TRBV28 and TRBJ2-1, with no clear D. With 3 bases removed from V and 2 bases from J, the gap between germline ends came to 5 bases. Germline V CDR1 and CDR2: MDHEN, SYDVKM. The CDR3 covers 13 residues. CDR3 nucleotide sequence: TGTGCCAGCAGTTTGGGCACCTACAATGAGCAGTTCTTC. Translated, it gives CASSLGTYNEQFF.

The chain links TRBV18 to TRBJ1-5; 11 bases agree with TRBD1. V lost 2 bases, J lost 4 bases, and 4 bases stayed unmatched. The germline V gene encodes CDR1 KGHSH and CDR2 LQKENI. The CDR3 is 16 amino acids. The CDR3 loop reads CASSPGQGARNQPQHF. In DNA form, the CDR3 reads TGTGCCAGCTCACCAGGACAGGGGGCTAGGAATCAGCCCCAGCATTTT.

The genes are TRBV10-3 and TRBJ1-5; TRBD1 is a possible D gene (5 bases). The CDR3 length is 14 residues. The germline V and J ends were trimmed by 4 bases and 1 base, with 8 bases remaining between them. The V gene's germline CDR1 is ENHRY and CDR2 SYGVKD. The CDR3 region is CAISAGTSNQPQHF. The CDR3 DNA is TGTGCCATCAGTGCTGGGACCAGCAATCAGCCCCAGCATTTT.

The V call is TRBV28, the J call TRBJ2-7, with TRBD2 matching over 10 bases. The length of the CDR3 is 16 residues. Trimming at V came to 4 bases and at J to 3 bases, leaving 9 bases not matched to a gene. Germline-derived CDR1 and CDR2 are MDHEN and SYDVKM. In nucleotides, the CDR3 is TGTGCCAGCAGTTCCCGTACTAGCGGGGCTGTCTACGAGCAGTACTTC. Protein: CASSSRTSGAVYEQYF.

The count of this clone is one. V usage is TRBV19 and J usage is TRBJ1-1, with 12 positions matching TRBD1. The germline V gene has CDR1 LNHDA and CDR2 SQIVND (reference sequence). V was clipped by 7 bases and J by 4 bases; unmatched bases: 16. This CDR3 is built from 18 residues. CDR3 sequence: CASKTGTGQGALGTEAFF. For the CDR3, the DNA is TGTGCCAGTAAGACAGGAACGGGACAGGGGGCCTTAGGCACTGAAGCTTTCTTT.

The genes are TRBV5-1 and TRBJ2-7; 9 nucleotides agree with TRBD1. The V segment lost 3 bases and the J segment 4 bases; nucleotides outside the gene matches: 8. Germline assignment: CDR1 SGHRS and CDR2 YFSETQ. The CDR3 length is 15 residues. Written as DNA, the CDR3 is TGCGCCAGCAGCTCTACCGGGACAGGGATTTACGAGCAGTACTTC. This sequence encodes CASSSTGTGIYEQYF.

CDR3 amino acids: CASSRDRGSGTQYF. For the CDR3, the DNA is TGTGCCAGCAGTAGGGACAGGGGGTCCGGGACCCAGTACTTC. The chain recombines TRBV2 with TRBJ2-5, with TRBD1 matching over 11 bases. V lost 5 bases to trimming and J lost 7 bases; unmatched junction nucleotides: 6. The CDR3 is 14 amino acids. Germline assignment: CDR1 SNHLY and CDR2 FYNNEI.

The CDR3 loop reads CSVEDPNGAFF. The CDR3, as DNA: TGCAGCGTTGAGGACCCCAACGGAGCTTTCTTT. The chain is built from TRBV29-1 and TRBJ1-1; D is unclear. V was shortened by 3 bases and J by 10 bases, with 12 bases between the two germline ends. The CDR3 has 11 residues. CDR1 and CDR2 (germline): SQVTM, ANQGSEA.

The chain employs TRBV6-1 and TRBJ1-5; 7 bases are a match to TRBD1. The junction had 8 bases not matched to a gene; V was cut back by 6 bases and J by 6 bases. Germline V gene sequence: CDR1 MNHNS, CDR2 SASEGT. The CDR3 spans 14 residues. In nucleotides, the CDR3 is TGTGCCAGCAGGGATACAGGGGCGGTTCAGCCCCAGCATTTT. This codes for CASRDTGAVQPQHF.

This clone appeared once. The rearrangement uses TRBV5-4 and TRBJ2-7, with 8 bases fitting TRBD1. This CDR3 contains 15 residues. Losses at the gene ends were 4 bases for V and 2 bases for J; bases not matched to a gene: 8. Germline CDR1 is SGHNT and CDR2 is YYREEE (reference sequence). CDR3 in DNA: TGTGCCAGCAGCCGCTCAGGGGGCGACCCCTACGAGCAGTACTTC. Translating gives CASSRSGGDPYEQYF. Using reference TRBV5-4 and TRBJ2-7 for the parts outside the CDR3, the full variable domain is ETGVTQSPTHLIKTRGQQVTLRCSSQSGHNTVSWYQQALGQGPQFIFQYYREEENGRGNFPPRFSGLQFPNYSSELNVNALELDDSALYLCASSRSGGDPYEQYFGPGTRLTVT.

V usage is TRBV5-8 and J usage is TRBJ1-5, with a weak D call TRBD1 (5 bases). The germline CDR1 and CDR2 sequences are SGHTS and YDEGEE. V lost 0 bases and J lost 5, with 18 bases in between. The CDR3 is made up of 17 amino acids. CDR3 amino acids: CASSLVRVQEADQPQHF. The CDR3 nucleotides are TGTGCCAGCAGCTTGGTTCGTGTACAGGAAGCGGATCAGCCCCAGCATTTT.

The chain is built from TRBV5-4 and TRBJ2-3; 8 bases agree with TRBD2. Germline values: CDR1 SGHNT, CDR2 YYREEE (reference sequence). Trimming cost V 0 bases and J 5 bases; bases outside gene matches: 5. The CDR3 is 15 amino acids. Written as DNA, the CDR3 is TGTGCCAGCAGCTTGGCGGGAGGGCCGGTAGATACGCAGTATTTT. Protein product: CASSLAGGPVDTQYF.

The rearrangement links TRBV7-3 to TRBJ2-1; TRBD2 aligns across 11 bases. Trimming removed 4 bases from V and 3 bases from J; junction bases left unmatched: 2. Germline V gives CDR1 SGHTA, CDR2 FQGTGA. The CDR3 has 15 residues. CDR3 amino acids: CASSSGLAGYNEQFF. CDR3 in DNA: TGTGCCAGCAGCTCCGGACTAGCGGGCTACAATGAGCAGTTCTTC.

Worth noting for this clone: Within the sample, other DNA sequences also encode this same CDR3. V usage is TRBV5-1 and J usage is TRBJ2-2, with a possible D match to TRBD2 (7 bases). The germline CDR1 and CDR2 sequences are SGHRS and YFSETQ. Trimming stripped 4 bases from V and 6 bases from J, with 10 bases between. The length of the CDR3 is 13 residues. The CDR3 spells CASSLGGAGELFF. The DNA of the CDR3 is TGCGCCAGCAGCCTAGGGGGGGCCGGGGAGCTGTTTTTT.

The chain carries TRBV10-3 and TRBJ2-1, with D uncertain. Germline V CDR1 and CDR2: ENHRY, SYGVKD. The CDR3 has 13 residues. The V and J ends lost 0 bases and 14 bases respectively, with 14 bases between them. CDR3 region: CAISESLRLLEFF. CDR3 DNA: TGTGCCATCAGTGAGTCCTTACGGCTGCTCGAGTTCTTC.

The CDR3 here is CASSISGTGVEKLFF. DNA for the CDR3: TGTGCCAGTAGTATCTCCGGGACAGGGGTTGAAAAACTGTTTTTT. This rearrangement joins TRBV19 to TRBJ1-4, with 10 nucleotides matching TRBD1. V gave up 3 bases and J gave up 7 bases; unmatched junction bases: 5. The CDR3 covers 15 residues. From germline, CDR1 is LNHDA and CDR2 SQIVND (reference sequence).